This paragraph covers one T cell receptor beta chain sequence. The antigen is unknown. TCRdb ran MiXCR on the 5' RACE reads and lists one entry per CDR3 protein. In the table there are 400,000 or so distinct CDR3 sequences, about 20% of which are singletons. This specimen belongs to a study of T-cell memory formation after mild COVID-19. Notes on the study in general: Detection of some responders pre-infection suggested pre-existing cross-reactive memory T cells participated. Clones that contracted from day 15 to 85 were balanced CD4/CD8, while later expanders leaned CD4+.

The clonotype comes from an adult woman who had mild COVID-19 (a few samples of this study predate the infection). Cell type and time point are not known. The specimen was PBMCs or a T cell subset sorted from them (not recorded which).

The CDR3 spells CAISERQLGGNTIYF. The CDR3 DNA is TGTGCCATCAGTGAGCGACAGCTCGGAGGAAACACCATATATTTT. The chain combines TRBV10-3 with TRBJ1-3, with D possibly being TRBD1 (5 bases). The CDR3 has 15 residues. Deletions cut 2 bases from V and 4 bases from J, with 12 bases between. Per the germline V gene, CDR1 is ENHRY and CDR2 is SYGVKD.